This entry describes one T cell receptor beta chain. No cognate antigen has been identified for it. Per-base qualities were not stored, and no clone one base away is much larger. This specimen's time point label, per the study, means: recipient sample about 28 days before transplant, after cytoreduction. Blood from recipients was drawn about 28 days before transplant and again at days 30, 100 and 180 after transplant. Nuclei Lysis Solution was used to extract genomic DNA from fresh or cryopreserved unfractionated peripheral blood mononuclear cells. The immunoSEQ assay, a bias-controlled multiplex PCR with V- and J-specific primers, was used to amplify TCR beta CDR3 regions from genomic DNA. A second PCR step added a proprietary barcode and Illumina adapter sequences to the CDR3 amplicons. CDR3 libraries were sequenced on an Illumina MiSeq instrument. In the paper's pipeline: Export and quality control were done with immunoSEQ Analyzer 3.0, while downstream analyses used R Bioconductor and Immunarch. Only productive rearrangements in the normalized downsampled data set went into calculating the repertoire metrics. In the normalized cohort, clonotypes with more than 5 templates were defined as pathologically expanded. The Inverse Simpson Index served as the measure of repertoire diversity. To capture all clonotypes, CMV-specificity analyses were performed on the non-normalized data set. What TCRdb holds here is the immuneACCESS table cut down to in-frame rearrangements. Part of the clones is not present; checked against another copy, under half of the missing clones reflect an unresolved V gene, and the others are unexplained. V, J and clone size derive from that table, while D and trimming were established from the DNA sequence. The sample profile shows approximately 46,000 clones; 86% of them were found once. The ten biggest clones cover less than 6.5% of the sample.

Inclusive of the bounding cysteine and phenylalanine, the CDR3 is 12 residues long. The read is trimmed to its CDR3 DNA, 36 bases read in frame from base 1. V is cut by 1 base and J by 4 bases, and the space between the germline ends is 5 bases. The germline V gene sets CDR1 to SGHRS and CDR2 to YFSETQ. This sample is part of a study of T cell clonotyping in hematopoietic cell transplantation (dated by TCRdb to 2020 to 2022). A note on the overall study: Pretransplant samples from recipients were collected after cytoreduction. A total of about 140 blood samples were gathered in the study from roughly 37 consecutive transplant recipients along with their related donors. Recruitment of patients was conducted between 2015 and 2017, and follow-up was continued until September 2020 or death. General findings and caveats noted by the study authors: After transplant, TCR diversity in recipients dropped, and pathologically expanded clonotypes increased progressively from day 30 to day 180. Broader TCR repertoire diversity after transplant was predicted by Inverse Simpson Index values from donors and from recipients before transplant. The sample size was limited, and CD4 and CD8 repertoire contributions could not be separated because cells were not sorted. Overlap with donor repertoires was found for only a small fraction of recipient repertoires, with over 95% found to appear de novo at the given depth.

The sample in question was peripheral blood mononuclear cells, obtained before stem cell transplant. The receptor comes from a man aged 55-75 years with biphenotypic leukemia. Some clones in this sample may be carry-over from other donors' samples. The receptor chain draws on TRBV5-1 and TRBJ2-5; the D gene cannot be resolved reliably. The DNA sequence is given as TGCGCCAGCAGCTTGACCACAGAGACCCAGTACTTC. This translates into CASSLTTETQYF.